The source of this TCR beta chain is a study of vaccination and CD4 T cells after COVID-19. Study information: The peptides that stimulated the cells were overlapping spike peptides from SARS-CoV-2, HCoV-NL63, HCoV-OC43 and HCoV-229E. Each control culture was treated with a CEFX pool, an HIV-1 Nef pool, or no peptide.

The treatment denotes: roughly 10-day PBMC culture with coronavirus spike peptide pools or control peptides (ViraFEST assay). Antigen-specific T cell expansion with peptide pools preceded TCR sequencing in the ViraFEST approach. Wells contained 1.5 million to 2.5 million PBMCs each, and these were cultured with 8 to 10 IU/ml IL-2 and roughly 9.5 ug/ml peptide pools. This CDR3 region has 16 residues. Germline V lookup: CDR1 SNHLY, CDR2 FYNNEI. V lost 6 bases to trimming and J lost 5 bases; unmatched junction nucleotides: 7. With respect to this clonotype: Antigen: not known.

CD4+ T cells that had been cultured provided DNA sequenced with the Oncomine TCR Beta short-read assay. MiXCR, applied by TCRdb to the PCR reads, yields one record per CDR3 protein. This table has about 15,000 distinct CDR3 sequences, about 64% appearing once. The receptor was derived from a human donor who had recovered from COVID-19. This chain uses TRBV2 with TRBJ2-5; 15 bases are shared with TRBD2. Material for sequencing was CD4+ T cells from blood, cultured in vitro. CDR3 amino acids: CASSQGLAGGPETQYF. CDR3 nucleotides: TGTGCCAGCAGCCAAGGACTAGCGGGAGGGCCGGAGACCCAGTACTTC.